This TCR beta chain was profiled in a study of shared clonotypes between healthy human individuals (dated by TCRdb to 2020 to 2022). For context, the study as a whole: The cohort included a few men and a couple of women between 18 and 49 years of age. For each donor, three plates each were used for CD4 naive and CD4 memory, two plates were used for CD8 naive, and one plate was used for CD8 memory. Blood TCR repertoires of five healthy adults were deeply sequenced to estimate repertoire size and the extent of clonotype sharing between individuals. To increase sequencing depth and limit assay-specific biases, different laboratories used diverse techniques to prepare libraries and sequence TCR repertoires. Leukapheresis yielded between about 0.85 and 10 billion PBMCs per donor. What the research found in general, with its limitations: Sharing across a few donors was observed for 4.5% to 6.5% of naive CD4, 3% to 4% of naive CD8, 2.3% of memory CD4, and around 0.44% of memory CD8 clonotypes. Rarefaction of sorted-subset datasets indicated incomplete sequencing despite the large sequencing depth. Pairwise subsampling led to the expectation that sequencing depth would affect the degree of clonotype sharing among donors. The small number of donors limited the genetic and exposure-history diversity represented. Higher generation probabilities were observed for clonotypes shared by all four sorted-subset donors than for non-shared clonotypes. Estimated clonotype richness was generally larger for naive than for memory subsets. Sampling was limited to blood, and TCR repertoires in tissue likely differ from TCR repertoires in blood.

Donors were healthy HIV-negative adults with no recently reported acute infections or vaccinations. All donors were Caucasian adults living in Nashville, Tennessee, USA. CD4+ T cells were enriched by magnetic negative selection, after which naive cells were positively selected on CD45RA and the negative fraction was taken as the memory subset. Blood was collected by leukapheresis, and PBMCs were isolated by Ficoll-Histopaque density gradient centrifugation and then cryopreserved in liquid nitrogen vapor phase. Analytical flow cytometry was used to check the purity and quantity of each magnetically sorted T cell population. Each sorted fraction had its genomic DNA isolated and then quantified by UV absorbance on a Nanodrop 2000c. Using the deep immunoSEQ assay, multiplex PCR amplified TCR CDR3 regions from genomic DNA. For each cell subset, the extracted genomic DNA was distributed evenly across all wells of several immunoSEQ 96-well plates, and each plate served as one replicate. For sorted subsets, about 210 ng of genomic DNA, equivalent to around 31,000 T cell genomes, went into each replicate PCR. Purified libraries were measured with a Qubit 3.0 fluorometer, size-checked on a Bioanalyzer 2100, and measured again with the KAPA Library Quantification kit. A separate single-read 150-cycle Illumina NextSeq 550 flow cell was used to sequence each immunoSEQ 96-well plate. Per the authors' processing: The immunoSEQ output contained only junctional sequences without quality scores, so filtering could not match that applied to full-length reads. To assign V/J genes and CDR3, sequences were annotated using PyIR, a Python wrapper for IgBLAST v1.9, with IMGT germline references. Reads were filtered out if the reads had weak V/J assignments (E-value above 1e-6), no CDR3, stop codons, out-of-frame junctions, or ambiguous translated residues. V3J clonotypes were defined as sequences sharing the same inferred V gene, J gene, and CDR3 amino acid sequence. Percentage overlap between repertoires was calculated by dividing the number of shared unique clonotypes by the size of the smaller repertoire. Richness of each repertoire was evaluated using RTK rarefaction, the Chao1 estimator, and Recon v2.1 estimates of unobserved clonotypes. Generation probabilities were computed with OLGA for all TCRbeta clonotypes obtained by the gDNA method from four donors. TCRdb holds this immuneACCESS table with in-frame rearrangements only. Some clones are missing; in checked studies, unresolved V genes explain under half, and the rest has no known cause. Clonal size and the V and J genes are those of that table, whereas D and trimming came from the DNA. The sample yields 600,000 to 800,000 clones; approximately 72% were counted once. The ten largest account for approximately 1.7% of the sample.

Details on this clone: Its antigen is currently not known. Just one base apart from a much larger clone, this may be a read error. The sample holds other DNA sequences that translate to the same CDR3.

The germline V gene gives CDR1 as KGHSH and CDR2 as LQKENI. V is cut by 2 bases and J by 0 bases, and the space between the germline ends is 3 bases. The CDR3 sequence holds 13 residues, the cysteine and phenylalanine included. Only the CDR3 region is kept as DNA, spanning 39 bases read in frame from base 1. This sequence originates from a woman in her twenties or thirties in good health. The specimen sequenced was memory CD4+ T cells sorted from blood. The sample's cell subset or site label is to be understood as: CD45RA-negative fraction. Recombination joined TRBV18 with TRBJ2-3; the D gene is unclear. CDR3 region: CASSPASTDTQYF. The nucleotides read TGTGCCAGCTCACCAGCTAGCACAGATACGCAGTATTTT.